The 29 T cell receptor beta chains below were found in one sample sequenced in a study of blood T cells in healthy people across ages. With a J-beta primer mix and a sample-barcoded 5' primer, a second PCR ran about 6 to 11 cycles. Using its own MiXCR run on the 5' RACE reads, TCRdb lists one record per CDR3 protein. The table shows roughly 1.9 million distinct CDR3 sequences, with 35% to 50% occurring only once. Source material: blood. Every receptor here comes from a human donor in good health.

The rearrangement joins TRBV2 to TRBJ2-3; no clear D gene. Trimming pared 6 bases from V and 2 bases from J, leaving 15 bases between. The CDR3 is 15 amino acids. Germline values: CDR1 SNHLY, CDR2 FYNNEI. This chain's CDR3 is CASSQLGGPTDTQYF. For the CDR3, the DNA is TGTGCCAGCAGCCAACTTGGCGGACCCACAGATACGCAGTATTTT.

This rearrangement joins TRBV12-3 or TRBV12-4 to TRBJ1-2; D is unclear. The ends were cut back, 1 base at V and 4 bases at J, with 10 bases in the middle. CDR3 size: 14 residues. The CDR3 nucleotides read TGTGCCAGCAGTTTAGGGACTTATACCTATGGCTACACCTTC. Translated: CASSLGTYTYGYTF.

This chain connects TRBV5-1 to TRBJ1-2; TRBD1 matches 9 bases. Germline CDR1 reads SGHRS; CDR2 reads YFSETQ. After removal of 6 bases from V and 4 bases from J, the junction contained 4 bases not matched to a gene. The CDR3 spans 13 residues. DNA of the CDR3: TGCGCCAGCACCTCACAGGGGGCCTATGGCTACACCTTC. Its translation is CASTSQGAYGYTF.

The chain has TRBV5-5 and TRBJ2-4; D is perhaps TRBD2 (5 bases). Judging by the DNA end, TRBJ2-7 fits better; the J call may be wrong. Germline CDR1 is SGHKS and CDR2 is YYEKEE (reference sequence). The length of the CDR3 is 14 residues. CDR3 region: CASSFSGTHYEQYF. CDR3 DNA sequence: TGTGCCAGCAGCTTCAGCGGAACCCACTACGAGCAGTACTTC.

This clonotype was observed a single time. This chain joins TRBV20-1 and TRBJ1-1; 7 bases align to TRBD1. V lost 8 bases, J lost 2 bases, and 5 bases stayed unmatched. From germline, CDR1 is DFQATT and CDR2 SNEGSKA (reference sequence). This CDR3 has 12 residues. The CDR3 region is CSTGQLNTEAFF. CDR3 bases: TGCAGTACGGGACAGCTAAACACTGAAGCTTTCTTT.

The rearrangement links TRBV29-1 to TRBJ1-4; D not certain. Looked up from germline, CDR1 is SQVTM and CDR2 is ANQGSEA. V lost 6 bases and J 8 bases, leaving 13 bases between the germline ends. The CDR3 totals 12 residues. CDR3 amino acids: CSVGADEEKLFF. In nucleotides, the CDR3 is TGCAGCGTCGGCGCGGATGAAGAAAAACTGTTTTTT.

The J gene is TRBJ1-1, the V gene TRBV10-3; D call uncertain. CDR3 length: 11 residues. Germline CDR1 is ENHRY and CDR2 is SYGVKD. V gave up 6 bases and J gave up 3 bases, with 5 bases separating them. Written as DNA, the CDR3 is TGTGCCATCAGAGAGGACACTGAAGCTTTCTTT. It is translated as CAIREDTEAFF.

This clonotype was recorded a few times. In DNA form, the CDR3 reads TGTGCCAGCAGCTTGGTGGGAAATCCTTACGAGCAGTACTTC. This encodes CASSLVGNPYEQYF. The V call is TRBV5-6, the J call TRBJ2-7; unclear D gene. V was cut by 0 bases and J by 4 bases, with 11 bases left in between. CDR1 is SGHDT, CDR2 YYEEEE, per germline. This CDR3 region has 14 residues.

This clonotype has a handful of counts. The chain carries TRBV20-1 and TRBJ2-5; D not resolved. V lost 1 base and J lost 3, with 9 bases in between. Per germline, CDR1 DFQATT and CDR2 SNEGSKA (reference sequence). The CDR3 covers 13 residues. CDR3 nucleotide sequence: TGCAGTGCTAGAGTAGCTGCGGAAGAGACCCAGTACTTC. It yields the protein CSARVAAEETQYF.

The genes are TRBV9 and TRBJ2-7, with 8 bases that match TRBD2. J gave up 0 bases and V 6 bases, and 11 bases lay outside the gene matches. The germline V gene encodes CDR1 SGDLS and CDR2 YYNGEE. This CDR3 has 16 residues. The CDR3 loop is CASNGLAPTISYEQYF. The CDR3 DNA reads TGTGCCAGCAATGGACTAGCCCCTACCATCTCCTACGAGCAGTACTTC.

The rearrangement links TRBV5-5 to TRBJ1-4; D gene ambiguous. V was pared by 0 bases and J by 6 bases, with 6 bases between. There are 13 residues in the CDR3. Germline assignment: CDR1 SGHKS and CDR2 YYEKEE (reference sequence). In DNA, the CDR3 is TGTGCCAGCAGCTTGGACAATCATGAAAAACTGTTTTTT. Translation: CASSLDNHEKLFF. Full variable domain (missing parts from reference TRBV5-5 and TRBJ1-4): DAGVTQSPTHLIKTRGQQVTLRCSPISGHKSVSWYQQVLGQGPQFIFQYYEKEERGRGNFPDRFSARQFPNYSSELNVNALLLGDSALYLCASSLDNHEKLFFGSGTQLSVL.

There are a few counts of this clonotype. The rearrangement joins TRBV20-1 to TRBJ2-1; D possibly corresponds to TRBD2 (6 bases). Matching the DNA end better, TRBJ2-7 makes the J call doubtful. Germline V gives CDR1 DFQATT, CDR2 SNEGSKA (reference sequence). This CDR3 is built from 12 residues. The chain's CDR3 is CSAGDSYNEQYF. In nucleotides, the CDR3 is TGCAGTGCTGGGGACTCCTACAATGAGCAGTACTTC.

This clonotype was counted a few times. V and J are TRBV29-1 and TRBJ2-1, with 8 bases aligning to TRBD2. The CDR3 runs 11 residues. V lost 7 bases to trimming and J lost 7 bases; unmatched junction nucleotides: 3. The germline V gene has CDR1 SQVTM and CDR2 ANQGSEA. The CDR3 is CSGRLANEQFF. The CDR3 coding sequence is TGCAGCGGTAGACTAGCGAATGAGCAGTTCTTC.

This chain links TRBV13 with TRBJ1-2; D is uncertain. In germline, CDR1 is PRHDT, CDR2 FYEKMQ (reference sequence). This CDR3 has 13 residues. V lost 5 bases and J 8 bases, leaving 15 bases between the germline ends. DNA of the CDR3: TGTGCCAGCAGCGAAGGGATGTCGCGAGGCTACACCTTC. Translating gives CASSEGMSRGYTF.

Concerning this clonotype: A read error may be the cause here, since a much bigger clone is one base away. This rearrangement joins TRBV29-1 to TRBJ2-7; 9 bases align to TRBD2. From germline, CDR1 is SQVTM and CDR2 ANQGSEA. This CDR3 is built from 15 residues. CDR3 sequence: CSAEEVAGASYEQYF. The CDR3 region has the DNA TGCAGCGCTGAAGAGGTAGCGGGGGCCTCCTACGAGCAGTACTTC.

This clonotype appeared a few times. V is TRBV12-3 or TRBV12-4 and J is TRBJ2-2; D gene unclear. V lost 0 bases, J lost 4 bases, and 15 bases lay in between. This CDR3 region has 17 residues. The CDR3 sequence is CASSLAFTTISTGELFF. In DNA, the CDR3 is TGTGCCAGCAGTTTAGCGTTTACCACAATCAGCACCGGGGAGCTGTTTTTT.

The chain uses TRBV4-3 and TRBJ2-2; D remains unclear. There are 16 residues in the CDR3. Germline lookup yields CDR1 LGHNA and CDR2 YSLEER. V was clipped by 0 bases and J by 0 bases, with 8 bases between them. The CDR3 sequence is CASSQDMVANTGELFF. The DNA for the CDR3 is TGCGCCAGCAGCCAAGATATGGTGGCGAACACCGGGGAGCTGTTTTTT.

This clonotype appeared a few times. Being one base from a much bigger clone, this may be a read error. The rearrangement joins TRBV10-3 to TRBJ2-5; 11 bases agree with TRBD1. The germline CDR1 and CDR2 sequences are ENHRY and SYGVKD. This CDR3 comprises 17 residues. V shed 2 bases and J 1 base; nucleotides not matched to a gene: 6. The CDR3 sequence is CAISETWTGGRQETQYF. DNA for the CDR3: TGTGCCATCAGTGAGACGTGGACAGGGGGCCGCCAAGAGACCCAGTACTTC.

This rearrangement joins TRBV7-2 to TRBJ2-3, with 7 bases that match TRBD2. V shed 2 bases and J 4 bases; nucleotides not matched to a gene: 6. The CDR3 is 15 residues long. Germline V gene sequence: CDR1 SGHTA, CDR2 FQGNSA. Here the CDR3 DNA reads TGTGCCAGCAGCTTAATGTGGGGGGGGTCAGATACGCAGTATTTT. It codes for CASSLMWGGSDTQYF.

The chain joins TRBV4-2 to TRBJ2-3; 14 positions agree with TRBD2. Unmatched junction bases numbered 4, after V lost 0 bases and J lost 2 bases. In germline, CDR1 is LGHNA, CDR2 YNFKEQ. The CDR3 loop spans 18 amino acids. The CDR3 spells CASSQETSGGDFTDTQYF. CDR3 nucleotide sequence: TGTGCCAGCAGCCAAGAGACTAGCGGGGGGGATTTCACAGATACGCAGTATTTT.

The V and J genes are TRBV7-9 and TRBJ1-2; no reliable D call. V lost 3 bases and J lost 8, with 16 bases in between. Germline assignment: CDR1 SEHNR and CDR2 FQNEAQ (reference sequence). The CDR3 contains 14 residues. The chain's CDR3 is CASSFGVTSLGYTF. CDR3 nucleotide sequence: TGTGCCAGCAGCTTTGGGGTGACCAGCCTCGGCTACACCTTC.

This clonotype has more than one count but fewer than ten. This chain links TRBV6-2 or TRBV6-3 with TRBJ2-6; TRBD1 or TRBD2 may be the D gene (5 bases each). V lost 0 bases, J lost 0 bases, and 6 bases lay in between. CDR1 is MNHEY, CDR2 SVGEGT, per germline. The CDR3 totals 16 residues. The DNA of the CDR3 is TGTGCCAGCAGTTACTCGAGGGGCTCTGGGGCCAACGTCCTGACTTTC. Amino acids: CASSYSRGSGANVLTF.

V gene TRBV6-6 combines with J gene TRBJ1-5; possibly TRBD1 for D (5 bases). V was pared by 0 bases and J by 0 bases, with 12 bases between. Per germline, CDR1 MNHNY and CDR2 SVGAGI (reference sequence). The CDR3 is 17 residues long. The CDR3 is CASSYSSGGYSNQPQHF. Written as DNA, the CDR3 is TGTGCCAGCAGTTACTCCTCCGGGGGATATAGCAATCAGCCCCAGCATTTT.

The chain uses TRBV27 and TRBJ2-7, with D maybe TRBD1 (6 bases). V dropped 5 bases and J dropped 6 bases, with 8 bases sitting between them. The CDR3 extends over 11 amino acids. Germline CDR1 reads MNHEY; CDR2 reads SMNVEV (reference sequence). The CDR3 spells CASSARGEQYF. CDR3 nucleotides: TGTGCCAGCAGTGCCAGGGGCGAGCAGTACTTC.

The rearrangement links TRBV6-2 or TRBV6-3 to TRBJ1-5, with TRBD1 matching 9 bases. The CDR3 sequence is 16 residues long. From germline, CDR1 is MNHEY and CDR2 SVGEGT. V was clipped by 6 bases and J by 5 bases; unmatched bases: 11. CDR3 DNA: TGTGCCAGCAGCCCCGGGACAGGGAGGGTACATCAGCCCCAGCATTTT. Translation gives CASSPGTGRVHQPQHF.

The CDR3 region has the DNA TGTGCCACCCAGAGAAACAATGAGCAGTTCTTC. Its translation: CATQRNNEQFF. V and J are TRBV6-2 or TRBV6-3 and TRBJ2-1, with unresolved D. This CDR3 has 11 amino acids. Germline CDR1 is MNHEY and CDR2 is SVGEGT. V gave up 10 bases and J gave up 5 bases, with 9 bases separating them.

This clonotype was seen only a few times. The chain joins TRBV12-3 or TRBV12-4 to TRBJ1-5, with D possibly TRBD1 on 5 matching bases. V was shortened by 9 bases and J by 2 bases, with 14 bases between the two germline ends. CDR3 length: 14 amino acids. CDR3 protein: CASHGLGGNQPQHF. In DNA form, the CDR3 reads TGTGCCAGTCATGGGCTAGGGGGCAATCAGCCCCAGCATTTT.

This chain joins TRBV6-2 or TRBV6-3 and TRBJ2-5, with D unresolved. The germline gives CDR1 MNHEY, CDR2 SVGEGT. The CDR3 runs to 13 residues. V lost 5 bases, J lost 7 bases, and 14 bases lay in between. The chain's CDR3 is CASSISAMVTQYF. DNA of the CDR3: TGTGCCAGCAGTATCTCCGCCATGGTGACCCAGTACTTC.

This clonotype was recorded a few times. J is TRBJ1-2 and V is TRBV4-3; D unclear. V lost 7 bases and J lost 8, with 26 bases in between. From germline, CDR1 is LGHNA and CDR2 YSLEER. The CDR3 runs 16 residues. The CDR3 DNA sequence: TGCGCCAGCACCCAGAACGGGCCGTCCGAAAGAGGGGGCTACACCTTC. Translated: CASTQNGPSERGGYTF.